This TCR beta chain comes out of a study of human T cells and chemical hapten exposure. As for the study in general: The patient population, which was mostly female, had alopecia areata, totalis or universalis.

As for time point: patch test 3, about 24 weeks after DPC sensitization. Treatment given: therapeutic diphenylcyclopropenone sensitization with weekly scalp DPC. Phlebotomy was performed prior to application of every patch test. TCRdb reprocessed the RACE reads via MiXCR and lists one record per CDR3 protein. The data hold 120,000 or so distinct CDR3 sequences, with over 9% observed a single time. V lost 10 bases and J lost 8; bases outside the gene matches: 6. This CDR3 spans 11 amino acids. Per the germline V gene, CDR1 is MGHDK and CDR2 is SYGVNS. The sample consisted of whole blood, taken in connection with sensitization to the hapten diphenylcyclopropenone (DPC). The sequence was collected from a woman in her 50s with alopecia areata. Some clones in this sample may be carry-over from other donors' samples. The chain employs TRBV25-1 and TRBJ2-3; 7 bases match TRBD1. The CDR3 region has the DNA TGTGCCACCACAGGGGATATTACGCAGTATTTT. This encodes CATTGDITQYF.